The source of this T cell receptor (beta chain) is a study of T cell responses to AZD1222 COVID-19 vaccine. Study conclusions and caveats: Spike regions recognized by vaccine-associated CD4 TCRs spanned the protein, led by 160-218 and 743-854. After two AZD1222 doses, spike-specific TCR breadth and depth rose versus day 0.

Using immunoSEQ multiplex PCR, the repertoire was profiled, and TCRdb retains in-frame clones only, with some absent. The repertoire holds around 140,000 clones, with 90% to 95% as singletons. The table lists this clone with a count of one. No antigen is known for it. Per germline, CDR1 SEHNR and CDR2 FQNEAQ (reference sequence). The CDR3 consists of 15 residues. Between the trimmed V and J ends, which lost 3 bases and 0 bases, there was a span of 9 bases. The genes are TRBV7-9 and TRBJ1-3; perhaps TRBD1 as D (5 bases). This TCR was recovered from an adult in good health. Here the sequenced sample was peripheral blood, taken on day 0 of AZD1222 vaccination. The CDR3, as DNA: TGTGCCAGCAGCTTCGGGGGGTCCTCTGGAAACACCATATATTTT. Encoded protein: CASSFGGSSGNTIYF. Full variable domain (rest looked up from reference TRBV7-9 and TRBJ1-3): DTGVSQNPRHKITKRGQNVTFRCDPISEHNRLYWYRQTLGQGPEFLTYFQNEAQLEKSRLLSDRFSAERPKGSFSTLEIQRTEQGDSAMYLCASSFGGSSGNTIYFGEGSWLTVV.